This T cell receptor (beta chain) was recovered during a study of blood T cells in healthy people across ages. Study-wide context: Per two T cells, template switching captured roughly one barcoded beta molecule.

This clonotype was seen a single time. Germline V gene sequence: CDR1 MNHNS, CDR2 SASEGT. The CDR3 runs 14 residues. The V and J ends lost 6 bases and 4 bases respectively, with 13 bases between them. The use of a sample-barcoded 5' primer and a J-beta primer mix characterized a second PCR of roughly 7 to 12 cycles. TCRdb fed the 5' RACE reads into MiXCR, producing one record per CDR3 protein. This table has hundreds of thousands of distinct CDR3 sequences, roughly 50% appearing once. The chain couples TRBV6-1 to TRBJ1-5; D unresolved. What was sequenced was blood. This receptor was obtained from a middle-aged man in good health. The CDR3 DNA reads TGTGCCAGCAGACCCACAGTCGGTAATCAGCCCCAGCATTTT. It codes for CASRPTVGNQPQHF.